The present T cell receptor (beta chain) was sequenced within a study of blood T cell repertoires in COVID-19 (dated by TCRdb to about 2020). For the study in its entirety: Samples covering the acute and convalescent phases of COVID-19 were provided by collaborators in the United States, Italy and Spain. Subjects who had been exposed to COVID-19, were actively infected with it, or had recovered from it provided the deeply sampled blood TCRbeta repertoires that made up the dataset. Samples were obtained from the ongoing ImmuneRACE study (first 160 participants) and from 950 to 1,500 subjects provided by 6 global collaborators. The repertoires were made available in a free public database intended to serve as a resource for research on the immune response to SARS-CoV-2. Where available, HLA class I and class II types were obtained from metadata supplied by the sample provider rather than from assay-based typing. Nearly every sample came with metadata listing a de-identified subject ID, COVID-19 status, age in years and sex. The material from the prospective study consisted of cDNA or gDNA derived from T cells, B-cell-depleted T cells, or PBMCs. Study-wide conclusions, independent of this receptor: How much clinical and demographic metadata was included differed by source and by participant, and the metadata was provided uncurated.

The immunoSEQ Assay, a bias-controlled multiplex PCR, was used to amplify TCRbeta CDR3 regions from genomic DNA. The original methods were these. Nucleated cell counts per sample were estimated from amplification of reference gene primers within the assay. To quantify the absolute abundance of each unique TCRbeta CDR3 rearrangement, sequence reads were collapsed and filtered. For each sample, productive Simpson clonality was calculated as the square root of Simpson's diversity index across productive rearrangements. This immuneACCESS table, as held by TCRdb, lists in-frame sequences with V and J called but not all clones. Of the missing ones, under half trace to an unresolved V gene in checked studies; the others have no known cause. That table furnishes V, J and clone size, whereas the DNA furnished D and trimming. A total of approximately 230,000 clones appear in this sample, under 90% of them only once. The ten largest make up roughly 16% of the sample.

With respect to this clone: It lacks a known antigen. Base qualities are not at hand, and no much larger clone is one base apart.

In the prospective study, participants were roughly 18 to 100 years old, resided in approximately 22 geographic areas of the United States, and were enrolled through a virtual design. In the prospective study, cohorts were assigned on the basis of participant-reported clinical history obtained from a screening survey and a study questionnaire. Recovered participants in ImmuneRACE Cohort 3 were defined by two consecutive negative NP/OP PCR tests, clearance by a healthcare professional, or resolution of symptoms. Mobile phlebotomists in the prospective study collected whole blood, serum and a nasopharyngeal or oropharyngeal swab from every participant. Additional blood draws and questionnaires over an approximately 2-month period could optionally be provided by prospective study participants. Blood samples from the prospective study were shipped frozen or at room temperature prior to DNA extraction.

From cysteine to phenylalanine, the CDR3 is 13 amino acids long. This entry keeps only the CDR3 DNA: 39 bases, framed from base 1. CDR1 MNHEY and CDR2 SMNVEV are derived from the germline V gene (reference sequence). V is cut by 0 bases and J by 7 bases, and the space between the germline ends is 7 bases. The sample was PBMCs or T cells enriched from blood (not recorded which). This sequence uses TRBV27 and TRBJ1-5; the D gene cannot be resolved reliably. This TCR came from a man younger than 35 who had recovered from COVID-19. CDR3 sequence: CASSLSEEQPQHF. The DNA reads TGTGCCAGCAGTTTATCGGAGGAACAGCCCCAGCATTTT.